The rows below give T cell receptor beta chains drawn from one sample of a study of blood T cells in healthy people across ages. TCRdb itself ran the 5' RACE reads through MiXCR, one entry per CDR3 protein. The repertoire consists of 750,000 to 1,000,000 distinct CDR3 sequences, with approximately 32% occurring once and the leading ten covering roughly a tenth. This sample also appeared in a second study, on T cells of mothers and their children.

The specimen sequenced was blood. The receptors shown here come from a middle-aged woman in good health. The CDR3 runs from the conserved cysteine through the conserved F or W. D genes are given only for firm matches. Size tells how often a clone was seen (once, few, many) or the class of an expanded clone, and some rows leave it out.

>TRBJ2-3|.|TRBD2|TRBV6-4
CASSERGGSTDTQYF
TGTGCCAGCAGTGAGCGGGGGGGCAGCACAGATACGCAGTATTTT
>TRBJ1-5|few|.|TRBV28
CASSLQRGPQHF
TGTGCCAGCAGTCTCCAACGGGGGCCCCAGCATTTT
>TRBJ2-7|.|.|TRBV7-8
CASSFPDSTYEQYF
TGTGCCAGCAGCTTTCCAGACAGCACCTACGAGCAGTACTTC
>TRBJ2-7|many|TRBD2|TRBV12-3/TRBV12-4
CASSLGGTLSYEQYF
TGTGCCAGCAGTTTGGGGGGGACCTTATCCTACGAGCAGTACTTC
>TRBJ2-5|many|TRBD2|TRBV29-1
CSVESSGALQETQYF
TGCAGCGTTGAGAGTAGCGGGGCCCTCCAAGAGACCCAGTACTTC
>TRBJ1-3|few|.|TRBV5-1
CASSLWQGNTIYF
TGCGCCAGCAGCTTGTGGCAGGGGAACACCATATATTTT
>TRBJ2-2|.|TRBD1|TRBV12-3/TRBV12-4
CASSPSEGARGTGELFF
TGTGCCAGCAGTCCCTCTGAGGGGGCTAGGGGGACCGGGGAGCTGTTTTTT
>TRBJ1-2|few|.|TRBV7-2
CAGSLTTVAGYTF
TGTGCCGGTAGCCTCACAACGGTTGCTGGCTACACCTTC
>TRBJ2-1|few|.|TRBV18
CASSPRNNEQFF
TGTGCCAGCTCACCCCGCAACAATGAGCAGTTCTTC
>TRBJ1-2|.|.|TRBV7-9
CASSLGGAEPYGYTF
TGTGCCAGCAGCTTGGGTGGGGCAGAACCCTATGGCTACACCTTC
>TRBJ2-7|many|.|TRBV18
CASSPGGYEQYF
TGTGCCAGCAGCCCAGGGGGGTACGAGCAGTACTTC
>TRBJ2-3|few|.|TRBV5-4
CASTTSTDTQYF
TGTGCCAGCACAACTAGCACAGATACGCAGTATTTT
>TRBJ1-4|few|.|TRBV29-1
CSAIREGLLFF
TGCAGCGCTATCAGGGAAGGTTTACTGTTTTTT
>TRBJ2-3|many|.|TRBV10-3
CAITRTATDTQYF
TGTGCCATCACAAGGACAGCCACAGATACGCAGTATTTT
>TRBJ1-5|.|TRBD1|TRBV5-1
CASSFGQGEQPQHF
TGCGCCAGCAGCTTTGGACAGGGCGAACAGCCCCAGCATTTT
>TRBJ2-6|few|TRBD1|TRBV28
CASSLETGGLGANVLTF
TGTGCCAGCAGTTTAGAGACAGGGGGCTTGGGGGCCAACGTCCTGACTTTC
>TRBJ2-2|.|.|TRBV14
CASSQARPNTGELFF
TGTGCCAGCAGCCAAGCTCGACCGAACACCGGGGAGCTGTTTTTT
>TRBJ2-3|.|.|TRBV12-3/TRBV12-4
CASSSGTLTDTQYF
TGTGCCAGCAGTTCCGGGACCCTCACAGATACGCAGTATTTT
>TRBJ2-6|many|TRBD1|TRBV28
CASSWTGLSSGANVLTF
TGTGCCAGCAGCTGGACAGGGTTAAGTTCTGGGGCCAACGTCCTGACTTTC
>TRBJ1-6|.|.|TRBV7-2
CAGRPDESSPLHF
TGTGCCGGCAGGCCAGACGAGTCTTCACCTCTCCACTTT
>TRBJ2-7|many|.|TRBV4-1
CASSQLGRSLSSYEQYF
TGCGCCAGCAGCCAACTCGGAAGGTCCCTCAGCTCCTACGAGCAGTACTTC
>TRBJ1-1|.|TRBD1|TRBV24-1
CATSDPGQGAEAFF
TGTGCCACCAGTGACCCGGGACAGGGGGCTGAAGCTTTCTTT
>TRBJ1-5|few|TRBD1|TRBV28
CASSPTGMRDQPQHF
TGTGCCAGCAGTCCGACAGGGATGAGGGATCAGCCCCAGCATTTT
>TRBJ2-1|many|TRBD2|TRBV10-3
CAISEGTSDRNEQFF
TGTGCCATCAGTGAGGGGACTAGCGACCGCAATGAGCAGTTCTTC
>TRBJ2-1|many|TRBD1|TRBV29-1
CSVAGQGYEQFF
TGCAGCGTAGCAGGACAGGGCTATGAGCAGTTCTTC
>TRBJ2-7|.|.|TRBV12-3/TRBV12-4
CASSIMAAAYEQYF
TGTGCCAGCAGCATCATGGCAGCCGCCTACGAGCAGTACTTC
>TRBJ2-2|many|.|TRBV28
CASRPTQGRRELFF
TGTGCCAGCAGACCCACGCAGGGGCGGAGGGAGCTGTTTTTT
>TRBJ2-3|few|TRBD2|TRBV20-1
CSARSGTSRADTQYF
TGCAGTGCTAGATCGGGGACTAGCCGAGCAGATACGCAGTATTTT
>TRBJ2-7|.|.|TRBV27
CASSFGAAYEQYF
TGTGCCAGCAGTTTCGGAGCGGCGTACGAGCAGTACTTC
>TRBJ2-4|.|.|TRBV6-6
CASTNTDIQYF
TGTGCCAGCACCAATACCGACATTCAGTACTTC
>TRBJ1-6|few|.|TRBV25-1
CASSERAGMRSPLHF
TGTGCCAGCAGTGAGAGGGCCGGGATGAGGTCACCCCTCCACTTT
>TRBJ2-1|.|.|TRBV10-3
CAISDTGGSGFF
TGTGCCATCAGTGATACCGGGGGTTCCGGGTTCTTC
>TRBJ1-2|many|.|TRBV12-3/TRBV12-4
CASSPGGDRYGYTF
TGTGCCAGCAGCCCCGGTGGGGACCGATATGGCTACACCTTC
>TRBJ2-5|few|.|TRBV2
CASTTQVGGTQYF
TGTGCCAGCACCACACAGGTTGGGGGGACCCAGTACTTC